Listed here are 3 T cell receptor beta chains from one sample, sequenced in a study of blood T cell repertoires in COVID-19. The assay was immunoSEQ multiplex PCR, and TCRdb's table has in-frame clones only and misses some. Seen here are approximately 140,000 clones, about 80% observed once, and the top ten hold approximately 17%. The sequencing sample was made of peripheral blood. Source of these receptors: a man aged 50-59 years with acute or convalescent COVID-19.

The V call is TRBV19, the J call TRBJ1-1, with 7 nucleotides matching TRBD1. CDR1 and CDR2 (germline): LNHDA, SQIVND (reference sequence). The ends lost 7 bases at V and 0 bases at J; junction bases unmatched: 11. CDR3 length: 16 residues. CDR3 in amino acids: CASISRGGPMNTEAFF. The CDR3 nucleotides read TGTGCCAGTATCAGTCGAGGGGGCCCGATGAACACTGAAGCTTTCTTT.

Only a few counts were recorded for this clone. The chain joins TRBV7-2 to TRBJ1-2; D is unresolved. Germline lookup yields CDR1 SGHTA and CDR2 FQGNSA. The CDR3 consists of 13 residues. The V and J ends lost 2 bases and 8 bases respectively, with 12 bases between them. Here the CDR3 DNA reads TGTGCCAGCAGCTTATTCGGGAGCACCGGCTACACCTTC. Its protein product is CASSLFGSTGYTF. The whole variable domain, remainder taken from reference TRBV7-2 and TRBJ1-2, is GAGVSQSPSNKVTEKGKDVELRCDPISGHTALYWYRQSLGQGLEFLIYFQGNSAPDKSGLPSDRFSAERTGGSVSTLTIQRTQQEDSAVYLCASSLFGSTGYTFGSGTRLTVV.

The gene calls are TRBV2 and TRBJ2-2; no firm D call. This CDR3 spans 12 amino acids. The V and J ends lost 7 bases and 4 bases respectively, with 7 bases between them. CDR1 SNHLY and CDR2 FYNNEI come from the germline V gene. For the CDR3, the DNA is TGTGCCAGCACCCAAATCACCGGGGAGCTGTTTTTT. This sequence encodes CASTQITGELFF.